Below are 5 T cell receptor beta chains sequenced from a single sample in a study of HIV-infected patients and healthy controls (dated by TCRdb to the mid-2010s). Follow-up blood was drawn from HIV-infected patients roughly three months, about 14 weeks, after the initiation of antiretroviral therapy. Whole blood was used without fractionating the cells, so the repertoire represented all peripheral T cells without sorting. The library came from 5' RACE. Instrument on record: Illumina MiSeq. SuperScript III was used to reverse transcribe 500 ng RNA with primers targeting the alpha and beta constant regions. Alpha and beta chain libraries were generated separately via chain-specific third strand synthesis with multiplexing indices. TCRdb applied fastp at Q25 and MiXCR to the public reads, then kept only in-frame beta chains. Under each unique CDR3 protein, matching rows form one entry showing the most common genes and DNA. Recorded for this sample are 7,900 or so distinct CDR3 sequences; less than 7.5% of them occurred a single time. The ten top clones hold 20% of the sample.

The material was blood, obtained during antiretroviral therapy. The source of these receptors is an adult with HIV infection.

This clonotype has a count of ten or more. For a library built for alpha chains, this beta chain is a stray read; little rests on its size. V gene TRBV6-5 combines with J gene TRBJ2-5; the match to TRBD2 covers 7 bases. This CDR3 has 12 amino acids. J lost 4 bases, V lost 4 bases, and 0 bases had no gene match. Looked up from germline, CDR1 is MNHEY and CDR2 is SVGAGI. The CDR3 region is CASSLAGETQYF. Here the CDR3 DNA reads TGTGCCAGCAGTTTAGCGGGAGAGACCCAGTACTTC.

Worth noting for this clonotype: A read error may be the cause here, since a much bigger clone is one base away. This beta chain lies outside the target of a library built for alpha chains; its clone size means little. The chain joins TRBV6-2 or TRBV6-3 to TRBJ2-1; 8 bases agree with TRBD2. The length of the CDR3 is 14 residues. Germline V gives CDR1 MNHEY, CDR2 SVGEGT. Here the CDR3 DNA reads TGTGCCACCAGTTTCCCAGCGGGAGTAGGTGAGCAGTTCTTC. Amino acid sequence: CATSFPAGVGEQFF.

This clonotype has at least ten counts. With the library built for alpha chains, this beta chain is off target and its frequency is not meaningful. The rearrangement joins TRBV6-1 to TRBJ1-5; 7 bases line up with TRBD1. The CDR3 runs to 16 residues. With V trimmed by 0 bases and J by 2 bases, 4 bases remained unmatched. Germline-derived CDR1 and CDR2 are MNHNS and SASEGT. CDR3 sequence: CASSEAQTGGNQPQHF. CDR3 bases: TGTGCCAGCAGTGAAGCGCAAACAGGGGGCAATCAGCCCCAGCATTTT.

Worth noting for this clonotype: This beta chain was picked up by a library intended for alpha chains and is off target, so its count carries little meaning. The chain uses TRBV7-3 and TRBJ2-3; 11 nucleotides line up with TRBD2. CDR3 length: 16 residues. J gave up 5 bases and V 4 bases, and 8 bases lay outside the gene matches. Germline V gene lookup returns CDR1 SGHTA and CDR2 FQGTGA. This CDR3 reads CASSSVVSGRGDTQYF. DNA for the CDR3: TGTGCCAGCAGCTCCGTCGTTAGCGGGAGGGGAGATACGCAGTATTTT.

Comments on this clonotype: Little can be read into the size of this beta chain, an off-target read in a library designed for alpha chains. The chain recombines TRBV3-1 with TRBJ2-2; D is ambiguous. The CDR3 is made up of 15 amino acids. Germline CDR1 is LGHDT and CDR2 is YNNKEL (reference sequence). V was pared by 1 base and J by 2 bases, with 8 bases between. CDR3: CASSQGPTNTGELFF. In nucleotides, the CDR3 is TGTGCCAGCAGCCAAGGGCCAACAAACACCGGGGAGCTGTTTTTT. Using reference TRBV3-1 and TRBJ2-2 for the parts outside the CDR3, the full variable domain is DTAVSQTPKYLVTQMGNDKSIKCEQNLGHDTMYWYKQDSKKFLKIMFSYNNKELIINETVPNRFSPKSPDKAHLNLHINSLELGDSAVYFCASSQGPTNTGELFFGEGSRLTVL.